This T cell receptor beta chain was found in a study of T cell changes during pregnancy in multiple sclerosis. Profiled with immunoSEQ multiplex PCR; TCRdb holds only in-frame clones, not every one. The sample has tens of thousands of clones, roughly nine tenths seen once. Sequences were derived from peripheral blood, sampled before pregnancy. This TCR came from a female donor with multiple sclerosis, enrolled in a pregnancy study.

The CDR3 bases are TGTGCCAGCAGCTCCCGGACAGATCAAGAGACCCAGTACTTC. It codes for CASSSRTDQETQYF. The chain couples TRBV11-3 to TRBJ2-5; perhaps TRBD1 as D (6 bases). Germline values: CDR1 SGHNT, CDR2 YENEEA. Trimming pared 4 bases from V and 2 bases from J, leaving 11 bases between. This CDR3 comprises 14 residues.